One sample yielded the 14 T cell receptor beta chains listed below, sequenced in a study of blood T cell repertoires in COVID-19. TCRdb's table, derived via immunoSEQ multiplex PCR, lists solely in-frame clones and lacks some. The sample lists 75,000 to 95,000 clones; approximately 80% were seen once. Sequencing used peripheral blood. These receptor sequences come from a man in his sixties with acute or convalescent COVID-19.

This clone turned up a few times. J is TRBJ1-1 and V is TRBV2, with 8 positions matching TRBD1. This CDR3 has 14 residues. With V trimmed by 4 bases and J by 5 bases, 6 bases remained unmatched. Germline V CDR1 and CDR2: SNHLY, FYNNEI. CDR3 loop: CASSGTGSGTEAFF. DNA of the CDR3: TGTGCCAGCAGTGGGACAGGGAGTGGGACTGAAGCTTTCTTT.

DNA for the CDR3: TGTGCCAGCACTAGGGGCCAGATATTGAACACTGAAGCTTTCTTT. This codes for CASTRGQILNTEAFF. The chain links TRBV2 to TRBJ1-1, with D possibly matching TRBD1 (5 bases). Trimming stripped 7 bases from V and 0 bases from J, with 15 bases between. The CDR3 contains 15 residues. The germline gives CDR1 SNHLY, CDR2 FYNNEI.

The chain links TRBV4-1 to TRBJ1-6; D not certain. V dropped 0 bases and J dropped 17 bases, with 11 bases sitting between them. The CDR3 extends over 12 amino acids. Germline CDR1 reads MGHRA; CDR2 reads YSYEKL. Here the CDR3 reads CASSQDSSRVHF. The CDR3 DNA sequence: TGCGCCAGCAGCCAAGATTCGTCCCGAGTCCACTTT.

The V and J genes are TRBV9 and TRBJ2-3; 8 bases are shared with TRBD1. Germline V gene data show CDR1 as SGDLS and CDR2 as YYNGEE. The CDR3 spans 15 residues. V trimming: 3 bases; J trimming: 3 bases; junction bases outside the gene matches: 6. In DNA, the CDR3 is TGTGCCAGCAGCGCAATAACAGGGGGGACAGATACGCAGTATTTT. Residues: CASSAITGGTDTQYF.

This chain connects TRBV27 to TRBJ1-2, with TRBD1 matching over 7 bases. This CDR3 comprises 14 residues. J was trimmed by 7 bases and V by 4 bases; bases with no gene match: 9. Germline assignment: CDR1 MNHEY and CDR2 SMNVEV (reference sequence). CDR3 loop: CASSSTTGLGGYTF. CDR3 nucleotides: TGTGCCAGCAGTTCTACGACAGGGTTGGGTGGCTACACCTTC.

The rearrangement uses TRBV20-1 and TRBJ1-5; TRBD1 might be the D (6 bases). The CDR3 is 15 residues long. Trimming removed 3 bases from V and 4 bases from J, with 16 bases in between. Germline assignment: CDR1 DFQATT and CDR2 SNEGSKA (reference sequence). The CDR3 is CSASYYAGANQPQHF. In DNA form, the CDR3 reads TGCAGTGCTAGTTATTACGCAGGGGCAAATCAGCCCCAGCATTTT.

The J gene is TRBJ2-1, the V gene TRBV5-5; tentative D call: TRBD1 (7 bases). The CDR3 runs 15 residues. Germline CDR1 reads SGHKS; CDR2 reads YYEKEE (reference sequence). Trimming stripped 1 base from V and 7 bases from J, with 15 bases between. The CDR3 region has the DNA TGTGCCAGCAGCTTGCAGGGGGGACACACGAATGAGCAGTTCTTC. It yields the protein CASSLQGGHTNEQFF.

This clone was detected only once. This chain connects TRBV6-5 to TRBJ1-3; no clear D. Germline V gives CDR1 MNHEY, CDR2 SVGAGI. The V end lost 2 bases, the J end lost 0 bases, and 11 bases lay between the germline ends. CDR3 length: 16 amino acids. CDR3 coding DNA: TGTGCCAGCAGTTACAGCCGTGAGGGCTCTGGAAACACCATATATTTT. This encodes CASSYSREGSGNTIYF.

This clone was counted between two and nine times. The gene calls are TRBV19 and TRBJ1-5; TRBD1 aligns across 8 bases. The CDR3 consists of 14 residues. The germline V gene has CDR1 LNHDA and CDR2 SQIVND (reference sequence). V trimming: 5 bases; J trimming: 5 bases; junction bases outside the gene matches: 5. The CDR3 protein is CASSSAGGYQPQHF. The CDR3 DNA is TGTGCCAGTAGTTCGGCAGGGGGCTATCAGCCCCAGCATTTT.

The chain has TRBV6-5 and TRBJ2-4, with TRBD2 matching over 8 bases. CDR3 size: 14 residues. Looked up from germline, CDR1 is MNHEY and CDR2 is SVGAGI. V was clipped by 10 bases and J by 6 bases; unmatched bases: 11. CDR3: CATRPRGGPNIQYF. CDR3 DNA sequence: TGTGCCACTAGACCACGGGGGGGCCCAAACATTCAGTACTTC.

The CDR3 DNA sequence: TGTGCCAGCAGTGATTCGGGTTCACCCCTCCACTTT. The encoded protein is CASSDSGSPLHF. The V and J genes are TRBV2 and TRBJ1-6; D gene ambiguous. Trimming took 3 bases from V and 9 from J, leaving 6 bases between them. The CDR3 has 12 residues. Germline V CDR1 and CDR2: SNHLY, FYNNEI.

The rearrangement uses TRBV29-1 and TRBJ2-5; D is unresolved. The CDR3 sequence is 12 residues long. The V end was cut by 4 bases, the J end by 3 bases, with 9 bases between. The germline gives CDR1 SQVTM, CDR2 ANQGSEA. The CDR3 protein is CSVGGPKETQYF. The CDR3 DNA sequence: TGCAGCGTTGGAGGTCCCAAAGAGACCCAGTACTTC.

J is TRBJ1-1 and V is TRBV5-1; TRBD1 might be the D (5 bases). Trimming pared 0 bases from V and 0 bases from J, leaving 9 bases between. Germline V gives CDR1 SGHRS, CDR2 YFSETQ. This CDR3 comprises 15 residues. CDR3 protein: CASSLGQTMNTEAFF. Here the CDR3 DNA reads TGCGCCAGCAGCTTGGGACAGACCATGAACACTGAAGCTTTCTTT.

This chain links TRBV18 with TRBJ1-1; a weak D match, TRBD1 (6 bases). V was pared by 3 bases and J by 4 bases, with 12 bases between. CDR1 is KGHSH, CDR2 LQKENI, per germline. The CDR3 length is 14 residues. The CDR3: CASSPKQGATEAFF. Written as DNA, the CDR3 is TGTGCCAGCTCACCTAAACAGGGCGCCACTGAAGCTTTCTTT.